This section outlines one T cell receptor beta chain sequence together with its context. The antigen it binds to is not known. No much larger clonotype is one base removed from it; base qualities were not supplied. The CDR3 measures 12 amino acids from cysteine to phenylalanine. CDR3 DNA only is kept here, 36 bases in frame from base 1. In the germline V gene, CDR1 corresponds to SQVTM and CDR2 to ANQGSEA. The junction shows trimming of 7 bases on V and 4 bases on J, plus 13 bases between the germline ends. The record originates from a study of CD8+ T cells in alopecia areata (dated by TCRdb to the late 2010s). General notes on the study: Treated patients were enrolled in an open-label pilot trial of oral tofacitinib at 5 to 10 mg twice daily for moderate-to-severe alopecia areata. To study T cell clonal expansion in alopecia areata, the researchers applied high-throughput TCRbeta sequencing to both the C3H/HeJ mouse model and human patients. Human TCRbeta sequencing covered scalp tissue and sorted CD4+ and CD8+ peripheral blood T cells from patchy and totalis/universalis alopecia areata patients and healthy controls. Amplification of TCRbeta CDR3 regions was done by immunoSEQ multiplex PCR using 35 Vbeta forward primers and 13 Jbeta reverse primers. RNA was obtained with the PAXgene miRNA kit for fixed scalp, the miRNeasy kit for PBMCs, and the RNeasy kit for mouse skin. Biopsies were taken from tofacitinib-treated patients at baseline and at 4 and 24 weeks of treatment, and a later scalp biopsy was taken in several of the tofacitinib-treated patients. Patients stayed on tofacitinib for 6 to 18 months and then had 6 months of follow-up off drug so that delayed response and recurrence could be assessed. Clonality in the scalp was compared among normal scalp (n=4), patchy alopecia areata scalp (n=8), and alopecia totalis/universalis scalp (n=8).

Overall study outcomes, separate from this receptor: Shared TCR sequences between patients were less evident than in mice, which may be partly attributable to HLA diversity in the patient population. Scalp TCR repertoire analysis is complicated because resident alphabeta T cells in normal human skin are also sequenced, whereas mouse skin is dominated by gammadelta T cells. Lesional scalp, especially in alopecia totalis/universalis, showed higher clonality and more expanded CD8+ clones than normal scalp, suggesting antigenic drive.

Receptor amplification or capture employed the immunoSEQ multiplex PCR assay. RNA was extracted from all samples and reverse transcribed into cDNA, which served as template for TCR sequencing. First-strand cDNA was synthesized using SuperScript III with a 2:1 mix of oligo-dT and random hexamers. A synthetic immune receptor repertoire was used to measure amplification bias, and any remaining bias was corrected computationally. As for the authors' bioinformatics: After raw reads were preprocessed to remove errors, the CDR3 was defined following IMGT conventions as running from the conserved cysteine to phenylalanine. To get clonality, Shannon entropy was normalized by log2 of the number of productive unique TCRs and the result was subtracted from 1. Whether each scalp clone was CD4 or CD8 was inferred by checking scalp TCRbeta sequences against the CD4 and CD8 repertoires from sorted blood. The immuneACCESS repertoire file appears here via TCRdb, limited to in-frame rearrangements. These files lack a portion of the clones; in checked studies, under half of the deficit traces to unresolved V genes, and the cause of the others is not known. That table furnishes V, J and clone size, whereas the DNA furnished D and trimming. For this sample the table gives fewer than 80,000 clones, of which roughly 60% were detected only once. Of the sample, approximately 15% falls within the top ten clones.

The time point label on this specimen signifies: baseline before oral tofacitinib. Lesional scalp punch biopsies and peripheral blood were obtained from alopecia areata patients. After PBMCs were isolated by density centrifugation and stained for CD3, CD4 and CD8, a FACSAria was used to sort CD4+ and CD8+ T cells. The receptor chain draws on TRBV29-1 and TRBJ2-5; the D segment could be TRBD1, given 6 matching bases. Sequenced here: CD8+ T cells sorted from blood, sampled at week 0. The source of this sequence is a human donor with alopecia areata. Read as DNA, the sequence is TGCAGCGCCGAGGGGGATCGAGAGACCCAGTACTTC. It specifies CSAEGDRETQYF.